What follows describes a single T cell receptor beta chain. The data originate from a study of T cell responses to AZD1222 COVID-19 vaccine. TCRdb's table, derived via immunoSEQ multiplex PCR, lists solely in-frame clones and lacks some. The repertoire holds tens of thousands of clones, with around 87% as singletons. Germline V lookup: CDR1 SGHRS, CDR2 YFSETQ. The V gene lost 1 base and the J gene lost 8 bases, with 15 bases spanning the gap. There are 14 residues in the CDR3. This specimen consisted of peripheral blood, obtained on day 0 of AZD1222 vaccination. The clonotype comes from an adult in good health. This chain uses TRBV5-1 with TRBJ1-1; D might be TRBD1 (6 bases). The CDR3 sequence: CASSLWQGPLEAFF. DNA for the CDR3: TGCGCCAGCAGCTTGTGGCAGGGGCCTTTGGAAGCTTTCTTT.